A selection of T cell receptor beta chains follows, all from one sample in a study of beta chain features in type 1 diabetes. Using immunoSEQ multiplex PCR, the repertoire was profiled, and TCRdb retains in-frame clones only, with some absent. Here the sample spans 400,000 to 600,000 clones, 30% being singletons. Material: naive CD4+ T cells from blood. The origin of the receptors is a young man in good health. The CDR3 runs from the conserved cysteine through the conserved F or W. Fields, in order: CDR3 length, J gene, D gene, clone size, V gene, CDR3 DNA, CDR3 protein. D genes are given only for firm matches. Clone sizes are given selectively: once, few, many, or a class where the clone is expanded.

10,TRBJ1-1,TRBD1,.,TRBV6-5,TGTGCCAGCACCCAGGGGGGAGCTTTCTTT,CASTQGGAFF
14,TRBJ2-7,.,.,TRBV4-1,TGCGCCAGCAGCCCCCGAGGGGGCTCCTACGAGCAGTACTTC,CASSPRGGSYEQYF
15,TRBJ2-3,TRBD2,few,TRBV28,TGTGCCAGCAGTTTAGAGCGGGAGGGCACAGATACGCAGTATTTT,CASSLEREGTDTQYF
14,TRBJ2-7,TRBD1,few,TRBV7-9,TGTGCCAGCAGCCTAGGGACAGGGGTCAACGAGCAGTACTTC,CASSLGTGVNEQYF
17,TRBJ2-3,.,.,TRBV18,TGTGCCAGCTCACCATTCCGGGACAAATCGAATCCAGATACGCAGTATTTT,CASSPFRDKSNPDTQYF
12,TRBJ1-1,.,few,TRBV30,TGTGCCTGGAGTGTACGGGGAAGGGACGCTTTCTTT,CAWSVRGRDAFF
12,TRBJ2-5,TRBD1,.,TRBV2,TGTGCCAGCAGGGACAGGGAAGAGACCCAGTACTTC,CASRDREETQYF
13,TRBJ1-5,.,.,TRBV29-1,TGCAGCGTTGAAAGTGACAGAGATCAGCCCCAGCATTTT,CSVESDRDQPQHF
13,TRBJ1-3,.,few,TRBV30,TGTGCCTGGACCACAGGGCCCGGAAACACCATATATTTT,CAWTTGPGNTIYF
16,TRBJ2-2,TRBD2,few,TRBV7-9,TGTGCCAGCAGCTTGACTAGCGGGGCGAACACCGGGGAGCTGTTTTTT,CASSLTSGANTGELFF
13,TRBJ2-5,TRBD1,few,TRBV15,TGTGCCACCAGCAAGGGGGCACGGGAGACCCAGTACTTC,CATSKGARETQYF
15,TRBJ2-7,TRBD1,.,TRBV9,TGTGCCAGCAGCGCAGGGACAGGGGTAACCTACGAGCAGTACTTC,CASSAGTGVTYEQYF
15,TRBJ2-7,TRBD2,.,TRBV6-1,TGTGCCAGCAGTGCTCGGGTAGCGGGATCCTACGAGCAGTACTTC,CASSARVAGSYEQYF
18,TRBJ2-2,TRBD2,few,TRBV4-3,TGCGCCAGCAGCCTCCAACCGGCCGGGACTAGCGTTGCCGGGGAGCTGTTTTTT,CASSLQPAGTSVAGELFF
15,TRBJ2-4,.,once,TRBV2,TGTGCCAGCAGTGATAGAGGGACAGCCAAAAACATTCAGTACTTC,CASSDRGTAKNIQYF
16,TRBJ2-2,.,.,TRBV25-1,TGTGCCAGCAGTGATTGGGGGAAGTCGAACACCGGGGAGCTGTTTTTT,CASSDWGKSNTGELFF
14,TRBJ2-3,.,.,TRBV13,TGTGCCAGCAGCCCATCGACCAGCACAGATACGCAGTATTTT,CASSPSTSTDTQYF
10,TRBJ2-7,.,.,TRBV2,TGTGCCAGCAGTCAGTACGAGCAGTACTTC,CASSQYEQYF
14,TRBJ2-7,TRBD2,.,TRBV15,TGTGCCACCAGCAGAGTAGCGGGAGTCTACGAGCAGTACTTC,CATSRVAGVYEQYF
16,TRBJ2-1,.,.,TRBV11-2,TGTGCCAGCAGCCCAAGAGCGGGACAATCCTACAATGAGCAGTTCTTC,CASSPRAGQSYNEQFF
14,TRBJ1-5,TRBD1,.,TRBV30,TGTGCCTGGAGCCACAGGGGAGGCAATCAGCCCCAGCATTTT,CAWSHRGGNQPQHF
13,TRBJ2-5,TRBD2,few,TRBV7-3,TGTGCCAGCAGCTCCCTAGCGGAAGAGACCCAGTACTTC,CASSSLAEETQYF
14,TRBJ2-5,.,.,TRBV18,TGTGCCAGCTCACCAGGAGCAGCGCAAGAGACCCAGTACTTC,CASSPGAAQETQYF
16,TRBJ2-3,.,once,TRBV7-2,TGTGCCAGCAGCCACATTCGGGGGAAGGGCGCAGATACGCAGTATTTT,CASSHIRGKGADTQYF
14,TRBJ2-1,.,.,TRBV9,TGTGCCAGCAGCGTAACGAGCTCCTACAATGAGCAGTTCTTC,CASSVTSSYNEQFF
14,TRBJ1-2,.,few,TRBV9,TGTGCCAGCAGCGTAGGCCTAAGTACAAGGGGCTACACCTTC,CASSVGLSTRGYTF
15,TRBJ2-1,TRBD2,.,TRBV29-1,TGCAGCGTTGATCAGTTCTCTAGCGGCAGTGATGAGCAGTTCTTC,CSVDQFSSGSDEQFF
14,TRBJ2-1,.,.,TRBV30,TGTGCCTGGAGTGTGAAAGGGTCCTACAATGAGCAGTTCTTC,CAWSVKGSYNEQFF
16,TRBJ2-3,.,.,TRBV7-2,TGTGCCAGCAGCTTAGGTATTAGCGGAGGCACAGATACGCAGTATTTT,CASSLGISGGTDTQYF
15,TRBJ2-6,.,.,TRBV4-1,TGCGCCAGCAGACTCAGGGGTTATGGGGCCAACGTCCTGACTTTC,CASRLRGYGANVLTF
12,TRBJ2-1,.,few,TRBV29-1,TGCAGCTACACCAGACTGGCCAATGAGCAGTTCTTC,CSYTRLANEQFF
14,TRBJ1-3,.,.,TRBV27,TGTGCCAGCAGACTCACAGGGTTCGGAAACACCATATATTTT,CASRLTGFGNTIYF
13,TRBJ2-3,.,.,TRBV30,TGTGCCTGGAGTGTATACGACACAGATACGCAGTATTTT,CAWSVYDTDTQYF
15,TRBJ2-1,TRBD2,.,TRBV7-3,TGTGCCAGCAGTTTCGGACTAGCGTCGTACAATGAGCAGTTCTTC,CASSFGLASYNEQFF
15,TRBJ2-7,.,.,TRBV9,TGTGCCAGCAGCGTAGCCTCCGGTCAGAGCTACGAGCAGTACTTC,CASSVASGQSYEQYF
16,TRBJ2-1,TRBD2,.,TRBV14,TGTGCCAGCAGCCAAGATAGAGGACTAGCGGGATTTGAGCAGTTCTTC,CASSQDRGLAGFEQFF
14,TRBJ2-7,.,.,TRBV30,TGTGCCTGGAGTGTGTCGGACGTAGGCTACGAGCAGTACTTC,CAWSVSDVGYEQYF
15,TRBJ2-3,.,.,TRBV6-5,TGTGCCAGCAGTTACTCGAGTAGTCAATTAAATACGCAGTATTTT,CASSYSSSQLNTQYF
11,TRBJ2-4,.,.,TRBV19,TGTGCCAGTAGTATTGAGGACATTCAGTACTTC,CASSIEDIQYF
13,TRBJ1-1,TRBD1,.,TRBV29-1,TGCAGCTTTAACAGGGGAGGGAGAACTGAAGCTTTCTTT,CSFNRGGRTEAFF
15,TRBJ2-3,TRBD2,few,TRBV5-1,TGCGCCAGCAGCTTGATTAGCGGGACCGCAGATACGCAGTATTTT,CASSLISGTADTQYF